The 5 T cell receptor beta chains listed next were all sequenced from one sample in a study of T cell therapy after organ transplantation. Which antigens these TCRs recognize remains unknown. Noted time point: 20-29 weeks after completion of therapy. Repertoires were generated with immunoSEQ multiplex PCR, while TCRdb's copy carries only in-frame clones and drops some. The sample consists of roughly 20,000 clones, around 83% of them appearing once. The specimen was CD8+ T cells from blood, collected after autologous CMV-specific T cell therapy. The receptor source for this set is a human patient who had received a solid organ transplant and had CMV disease. A share of the T cells may be of graft donor origin.

This sequence joins TRBV7-6 and TRBJ2-2; 9 nucleotides line up with TRBD1. After removal of 5 bases from V and 3 bases from J, the junction contained 10 bases not matched to a gene. This CDR3 contains 17 residues. CDR1 and CDR2 (germline): SGHVS, FNYEAQ. The DNA of the CDR3 is TGTGCCAGCAGCCCCCCGGGTGGACAGGGGTACACCGGGGAGCTGTTTTTT. The encoded protein is CASSPPGGQGYTGELFF.

The chain employs TRBV7-6 and TRBJ2-7; no definite D call. V shed 5 bases and J shed 2 bases, with 22 bases lying between them. CDR3 length: 17 amino acids. The germline V gene has CDR1 SGHVS and CDR2 FNYEAQ. The CDR3 nucleotides are TGTGCCAGCAGCCCGGACGGTTTTGGGTTTTTGGCCTACGAGCAGTACTTC. Protein sequence: CASSPDGFGFLAYEQYF.

The gene calls are TRBV13 and TRBJ2-1; the D is unclear. CDR3 length equals 11 residues. CDR1 PRHDT and CDR2 FYEKMQ come from the germline V gene (reference sequence). V lost 5 bases and J 9 bases, leaving 8 bases between the germline ends. In nucleotides, the CDR3 is TGTGCCAGCAGCGCGATTGGTGAGCAGTTCTTC. Its translation: CASSAIGEQFF.

The V call is TRBV9, the J call TRBJ2-7; 11 positions agree with TRBD2. The CDR3 loop spans 21 amino acids. Unmatched junction bases numbered 23, after V lost 3 bases and J lost 3 bases. The germline V gene encodes CDR1 SGDLS and CDR2 YYNGEE. Here the CDR3 reads CASSAHISGRIPGTSGYEQYF. CDR3 DNA: TGTGCCAGCAGCGCCCACATCTCGGGACGCATACCCGGGACTAGCGGCTACGAGCAGTACTTC.

As regards this clone: At the DNA level, this CDR3 is encoded by other sequences in the same sample as well. The V gene is TRBV19, the J gene TRBJ2-1; TRBD2 aligns across 8 bases. V gave up 4 bases and J gave up 2 bases; unmatched junction bases: 4. This CDR3 region has 15 residues. The germline V gene encodes CDR1 LNHDA and CDR2 SQIVND (reference sequence). The CDR3 is CASSRTSGPYNEQFF. CDR3 coding DNA: TGTGCCAGTAGTAGAACTAGCGGACCCTACAATGAGCAGTTCTTC.